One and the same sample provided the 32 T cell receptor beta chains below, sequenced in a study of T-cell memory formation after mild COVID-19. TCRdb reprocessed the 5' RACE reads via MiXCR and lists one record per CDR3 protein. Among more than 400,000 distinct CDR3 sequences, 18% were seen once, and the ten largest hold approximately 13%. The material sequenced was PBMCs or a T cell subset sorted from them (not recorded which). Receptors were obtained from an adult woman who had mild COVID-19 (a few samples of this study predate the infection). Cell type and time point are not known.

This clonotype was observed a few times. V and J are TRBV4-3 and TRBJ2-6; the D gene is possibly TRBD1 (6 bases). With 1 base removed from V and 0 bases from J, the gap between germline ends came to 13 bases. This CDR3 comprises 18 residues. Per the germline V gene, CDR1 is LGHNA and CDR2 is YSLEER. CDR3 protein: CASSQGHRVPSGANVLTF. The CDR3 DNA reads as TGCGCCAGCAGCCAAGGTCACAGGGTCCCCTCTGGGGCCAACGTCCTGACTTTC.

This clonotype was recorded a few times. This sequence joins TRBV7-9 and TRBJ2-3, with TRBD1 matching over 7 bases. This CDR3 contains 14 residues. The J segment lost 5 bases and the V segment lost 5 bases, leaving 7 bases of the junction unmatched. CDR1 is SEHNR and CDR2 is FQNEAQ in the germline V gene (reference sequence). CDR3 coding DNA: TGTGCCAGCAGCCGTGACAGGGCCAGAGATACGCAGTATTTT. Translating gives CASSRDRARDTQYF.

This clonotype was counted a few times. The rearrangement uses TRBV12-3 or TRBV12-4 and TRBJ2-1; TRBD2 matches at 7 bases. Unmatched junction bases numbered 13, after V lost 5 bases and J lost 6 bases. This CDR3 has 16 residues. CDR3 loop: CASSPPSGGVGNEQFF. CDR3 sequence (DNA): TGTGCCAGCAGTCCGCCATCGGGGGGAGTGGGCAATGAGCAGTTCTTC.

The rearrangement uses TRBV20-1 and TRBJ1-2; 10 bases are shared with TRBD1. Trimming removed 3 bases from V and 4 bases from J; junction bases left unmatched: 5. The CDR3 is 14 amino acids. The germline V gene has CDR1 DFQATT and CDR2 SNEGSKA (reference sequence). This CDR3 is CSARSTGGIYGYTF. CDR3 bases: TGCAGTGCTAGGTCGACAGGGGGCATCTATGGCTACACCTTC.

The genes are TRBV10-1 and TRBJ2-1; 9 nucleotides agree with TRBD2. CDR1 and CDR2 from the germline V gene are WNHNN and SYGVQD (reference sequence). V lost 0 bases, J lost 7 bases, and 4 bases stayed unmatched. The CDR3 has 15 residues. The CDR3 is CASSESTSGPNEQFF. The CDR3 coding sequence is TGCGCCAGCAGTGAGTCAACTAGCGGGCCGAATGAGCAGTTCTTC.

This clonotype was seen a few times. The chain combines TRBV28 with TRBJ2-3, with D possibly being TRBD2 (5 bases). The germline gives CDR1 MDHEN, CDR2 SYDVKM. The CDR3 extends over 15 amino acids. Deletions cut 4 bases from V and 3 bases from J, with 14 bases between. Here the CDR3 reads CASSSPREMTDTQYF. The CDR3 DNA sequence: TGTGCCAGCAGTTCCCCAAGGGAGATGACAGATACGCAGTATTTT.

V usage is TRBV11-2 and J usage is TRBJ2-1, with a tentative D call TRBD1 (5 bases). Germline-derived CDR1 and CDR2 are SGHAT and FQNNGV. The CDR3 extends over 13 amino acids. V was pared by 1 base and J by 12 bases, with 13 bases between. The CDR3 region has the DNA TGTGCCAGCAGCTTAGCTCCGCTCAGGGTGCAGTTCTTC. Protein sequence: CASSLAPLRVQFF.

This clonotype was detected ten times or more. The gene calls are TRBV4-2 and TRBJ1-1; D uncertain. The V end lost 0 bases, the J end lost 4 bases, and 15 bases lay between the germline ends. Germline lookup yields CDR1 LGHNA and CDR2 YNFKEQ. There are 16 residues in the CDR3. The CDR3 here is CASSQDIGWESTEAFF. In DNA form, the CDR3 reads TGTGCCAGCAGCCAAGATATAGGGTGGGAAAGCACTGAAGCTTTCTTT.

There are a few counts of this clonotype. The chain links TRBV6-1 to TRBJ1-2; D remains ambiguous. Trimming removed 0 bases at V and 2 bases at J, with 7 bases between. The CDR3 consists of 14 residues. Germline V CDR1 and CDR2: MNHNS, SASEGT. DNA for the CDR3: TGTGCCAGCAGTGAAGCGCTGCTCAACTATGGCTACACCTTC. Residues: CASSEALLNYGYTF.

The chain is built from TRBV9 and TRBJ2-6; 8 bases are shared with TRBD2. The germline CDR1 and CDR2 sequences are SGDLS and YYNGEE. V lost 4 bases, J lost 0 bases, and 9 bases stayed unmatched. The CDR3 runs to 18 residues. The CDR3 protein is CASSITAGAGSGANVLTF. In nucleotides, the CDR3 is TGTGCCAGCAGCATTACAGCGGGAGCCGGCTCTGGGGCCAACGTCCTGACTTTC.

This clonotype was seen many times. CDR3: CATSDFRTGYTF. The CDR3 nucleotides are TGTGCCACCAGTGATTTCAGGACCGGCTACACCTTC. J is TRBJ1-2 and V is TRBV24-1; no clear D. Germline V CDR1 and CDR2: KGHDR, SFDVKD. Trimming stripped 1 base from V and 8 bases from J, with 7 bases between. The length of the CDR3 is 12 residues.

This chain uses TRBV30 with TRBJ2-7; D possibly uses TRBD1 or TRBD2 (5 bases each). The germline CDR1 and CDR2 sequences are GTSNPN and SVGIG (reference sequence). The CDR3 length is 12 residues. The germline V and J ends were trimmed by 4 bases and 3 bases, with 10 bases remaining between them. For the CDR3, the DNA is TGTGCCTGGACGGCAGGGAGCTACGAGCAGTACTTC. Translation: CAWTAGSYEQYF.

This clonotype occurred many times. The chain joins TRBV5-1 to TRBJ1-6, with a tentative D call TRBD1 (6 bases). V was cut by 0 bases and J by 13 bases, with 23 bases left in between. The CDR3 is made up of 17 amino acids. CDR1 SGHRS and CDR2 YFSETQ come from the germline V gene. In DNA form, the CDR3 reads TGCGCCAGCAGCTTGGTGGCAGGGGCCCCGACCATTGATCCCCTCCACTTT. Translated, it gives CASSLVAGAPTIDPLHF.

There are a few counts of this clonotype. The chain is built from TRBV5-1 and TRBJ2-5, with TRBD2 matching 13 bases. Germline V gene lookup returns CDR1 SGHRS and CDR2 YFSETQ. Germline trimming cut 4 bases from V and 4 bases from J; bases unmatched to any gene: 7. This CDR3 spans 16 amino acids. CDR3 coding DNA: TGCGCCAGCAGCCTCGGACTAGCGGGAGTCGGAGAGACCCAGTACTTC. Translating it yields CASSLGLAGVGETQYF.

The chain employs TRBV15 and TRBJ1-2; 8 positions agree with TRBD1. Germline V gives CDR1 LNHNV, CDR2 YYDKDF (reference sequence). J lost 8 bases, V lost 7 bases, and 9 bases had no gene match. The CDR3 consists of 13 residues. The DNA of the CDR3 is TGTGCCACCACTACCAGGGGGCTAGAGGGCTACACCTTC. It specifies CATTTRGLEGYTF.

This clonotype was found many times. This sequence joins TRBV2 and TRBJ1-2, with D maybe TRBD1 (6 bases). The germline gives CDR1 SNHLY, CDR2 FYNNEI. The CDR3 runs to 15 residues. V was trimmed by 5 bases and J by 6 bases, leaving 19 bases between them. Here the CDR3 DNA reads TGTGCCAGCAGTCCTCTTATAACAGGGCTAAATGGCTACACCTTC. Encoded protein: CASSPLITGLNGYTF.

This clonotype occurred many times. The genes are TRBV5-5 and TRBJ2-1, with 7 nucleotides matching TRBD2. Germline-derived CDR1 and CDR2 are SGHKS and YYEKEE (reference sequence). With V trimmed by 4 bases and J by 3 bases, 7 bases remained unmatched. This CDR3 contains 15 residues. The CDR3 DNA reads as TGTGCCAGCAGCCTGGCCAGCGGGGTCTACAATGAGCAGTTCTTC. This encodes CASSLASGVYNEQFF.

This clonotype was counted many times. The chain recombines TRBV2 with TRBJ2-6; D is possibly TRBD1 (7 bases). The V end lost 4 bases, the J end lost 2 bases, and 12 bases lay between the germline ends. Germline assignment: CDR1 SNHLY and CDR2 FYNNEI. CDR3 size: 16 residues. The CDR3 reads CASSAAGGTGANVLTF. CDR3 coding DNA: TGTGCCAGCAGTGCAGCAGGGGGGACTGGGGCCAACGTCCTGACTTTC.

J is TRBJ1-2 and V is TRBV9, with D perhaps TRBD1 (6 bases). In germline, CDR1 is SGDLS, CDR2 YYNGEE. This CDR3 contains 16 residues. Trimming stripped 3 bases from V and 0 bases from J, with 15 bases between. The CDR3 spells CASSANRDAPNYGYTF. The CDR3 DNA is TGTGCCAGCAGCGCCAACAGGGACGCCCCTAACTATGGCTACACCTTC.

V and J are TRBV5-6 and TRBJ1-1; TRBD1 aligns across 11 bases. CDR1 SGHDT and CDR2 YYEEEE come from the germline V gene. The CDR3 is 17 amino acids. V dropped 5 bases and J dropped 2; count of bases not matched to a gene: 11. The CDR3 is CASSLNADRGLNTEAFF. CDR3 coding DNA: TGTGCCAGCAGTCTGAACGCGGACAGGGGGCTCAACACTGAAGCTTTCTTT.

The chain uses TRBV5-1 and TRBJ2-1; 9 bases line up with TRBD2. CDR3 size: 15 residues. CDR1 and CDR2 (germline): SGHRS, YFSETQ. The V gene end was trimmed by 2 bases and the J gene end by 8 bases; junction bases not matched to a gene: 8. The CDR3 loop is CASSFPSGATDEQFF. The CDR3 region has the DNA TGCGCCAGCAGCTTTCCTAGCGGGGCGACCGATGAGCAGTTCTTC.

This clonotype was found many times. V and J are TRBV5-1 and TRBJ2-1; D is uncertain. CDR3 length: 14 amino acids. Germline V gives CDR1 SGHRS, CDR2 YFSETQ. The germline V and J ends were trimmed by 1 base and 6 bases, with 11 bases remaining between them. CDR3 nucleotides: TGCGCCAGCAGCTTGTTCCCGGGTAGCAATGAGCAGTTCTTC. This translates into CASSLFPGSNEQFF.

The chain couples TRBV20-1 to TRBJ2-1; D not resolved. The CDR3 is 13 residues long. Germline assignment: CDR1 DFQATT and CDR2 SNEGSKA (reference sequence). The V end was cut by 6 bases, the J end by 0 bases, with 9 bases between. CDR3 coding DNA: TGCAGTGCCGAGGAGAACTCCTACAATGAGCAGTTCTTC. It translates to CSAEENSYNEQFF.

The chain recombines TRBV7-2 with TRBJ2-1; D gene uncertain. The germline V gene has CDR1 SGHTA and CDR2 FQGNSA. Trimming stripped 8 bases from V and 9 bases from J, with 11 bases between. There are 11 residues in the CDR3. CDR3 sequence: CASGLMGEQFF. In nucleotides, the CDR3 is TGTGCCAGCGGTCTGATGGGTGAGCAGTTCTTC.

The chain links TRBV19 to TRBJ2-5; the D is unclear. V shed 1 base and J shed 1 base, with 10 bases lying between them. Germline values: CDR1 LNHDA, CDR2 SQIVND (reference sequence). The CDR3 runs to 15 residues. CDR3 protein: CASSIARQIQETQYF. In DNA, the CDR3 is TGTGCCAGTAGTATAGCCAGGCAGATCCAAGAGACCCAGTACTTC.

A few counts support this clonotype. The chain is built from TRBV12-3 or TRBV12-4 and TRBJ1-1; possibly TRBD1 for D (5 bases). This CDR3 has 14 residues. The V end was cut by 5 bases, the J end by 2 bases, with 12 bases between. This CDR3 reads CASSRLTDNTEAFF. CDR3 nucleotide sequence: TGTGCCAGCAGTCGCCTGACAGATAACACTGAAGCTTTCTTT.

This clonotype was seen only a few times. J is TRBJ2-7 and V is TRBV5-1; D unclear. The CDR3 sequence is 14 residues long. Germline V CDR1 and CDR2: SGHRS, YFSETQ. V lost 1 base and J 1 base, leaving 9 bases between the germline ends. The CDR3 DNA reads TGCGCCAGCAGCTTGATCGCGGATTCCTACGAGCAGTACTTC. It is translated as CASSLIADSYEQYF.

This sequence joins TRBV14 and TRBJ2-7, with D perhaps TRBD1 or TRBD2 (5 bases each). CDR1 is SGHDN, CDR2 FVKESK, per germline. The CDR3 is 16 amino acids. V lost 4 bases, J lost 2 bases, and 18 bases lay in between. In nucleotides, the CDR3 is TGTGCCAGCAGCCTCGGACGCCTTCGGGGCCCCTACGAGCAGTACTTC. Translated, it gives CASSLGRLRGPYEQYF.

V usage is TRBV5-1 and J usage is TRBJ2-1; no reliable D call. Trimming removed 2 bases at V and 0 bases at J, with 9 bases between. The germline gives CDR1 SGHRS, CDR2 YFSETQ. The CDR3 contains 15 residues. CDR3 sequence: CASSFWRSSYNEQFF. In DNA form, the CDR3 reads TGCGCCAGCAGCTTCTGGCGAAGCTCCTACAATGAGCAGTTCTTC.

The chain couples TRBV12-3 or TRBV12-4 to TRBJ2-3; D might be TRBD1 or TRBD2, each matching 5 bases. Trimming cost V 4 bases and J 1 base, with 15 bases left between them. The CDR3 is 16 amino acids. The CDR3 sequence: CASSYPPGPGTDTQYF. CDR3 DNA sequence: TGTGCCAGCAGTTACCCCCCGGGGCCCGGCACAGATACGCAGTATTTT.

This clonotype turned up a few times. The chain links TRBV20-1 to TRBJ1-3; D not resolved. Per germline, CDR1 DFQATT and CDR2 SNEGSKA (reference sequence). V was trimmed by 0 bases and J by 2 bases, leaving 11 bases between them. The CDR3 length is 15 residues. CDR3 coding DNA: TGCAGTGCTAGAGATCCCCGGGAAGCTGGAAACACCATATATTTT. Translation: CSARDPREAGNTIYF.

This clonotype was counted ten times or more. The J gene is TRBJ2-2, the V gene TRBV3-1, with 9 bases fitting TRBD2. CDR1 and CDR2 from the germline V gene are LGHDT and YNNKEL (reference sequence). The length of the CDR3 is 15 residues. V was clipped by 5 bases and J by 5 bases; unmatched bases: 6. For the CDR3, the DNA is TGTGCCAGCAGCGTTCTAGCGGGATTAACCGGGGAGCTGTTTTTT. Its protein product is CASSVLAGLTGELFF. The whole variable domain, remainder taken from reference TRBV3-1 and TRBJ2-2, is DTAVSQTPKYLVTQMGNDKSIKCEQNLGHDTMYWYKQDSKKFLKIMFSYNNKELIINETVPNRFSPKSPDKAHLNLHINSLELGDSAVYFCASSVLAGLTGELFFGEGSRLTVL.